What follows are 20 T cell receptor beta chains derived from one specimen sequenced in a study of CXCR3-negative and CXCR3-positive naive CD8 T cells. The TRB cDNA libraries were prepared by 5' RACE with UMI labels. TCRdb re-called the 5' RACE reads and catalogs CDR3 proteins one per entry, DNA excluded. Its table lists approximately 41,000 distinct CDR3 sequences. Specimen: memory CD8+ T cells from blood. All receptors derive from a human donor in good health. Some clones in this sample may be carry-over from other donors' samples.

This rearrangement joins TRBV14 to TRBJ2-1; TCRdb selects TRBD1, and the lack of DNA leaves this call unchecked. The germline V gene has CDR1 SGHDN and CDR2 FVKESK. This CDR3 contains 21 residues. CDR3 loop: CASSPLGIETGGFTTYNEQFF.

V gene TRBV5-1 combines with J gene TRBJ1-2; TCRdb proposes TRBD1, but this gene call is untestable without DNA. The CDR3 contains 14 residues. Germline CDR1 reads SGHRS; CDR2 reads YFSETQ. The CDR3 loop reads CASSYRGRNYGYTF.

The CDR3 protein is CSARNPGGAGAHEQYF. The rearrangement uses TRBV20-1 and TRBJ2-7; absent DNA, TCRdb's TRBD1 call cannot be checked. This CDR3 has 16 amino acids. Germline V CDR1 and CDR2: DFQATT, SNEGSKA (reference sequence).

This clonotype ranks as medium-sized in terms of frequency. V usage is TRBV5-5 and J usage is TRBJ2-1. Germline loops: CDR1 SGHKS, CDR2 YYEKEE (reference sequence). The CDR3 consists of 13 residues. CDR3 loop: CASSEPGDNEQFF.

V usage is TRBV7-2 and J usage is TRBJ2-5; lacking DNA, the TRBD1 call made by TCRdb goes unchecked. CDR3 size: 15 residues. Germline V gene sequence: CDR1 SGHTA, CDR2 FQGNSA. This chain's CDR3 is CASSSRGGVQETQYF. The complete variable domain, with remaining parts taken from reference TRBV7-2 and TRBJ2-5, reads GAGVSQSPSNKVTEKGKDVELRCDPISGHTALYWYRQSLGQGLEFLIYFQGNSAPDKSGLPSDRFSAERTGGSVSTLTIQRTQQEDSAVYLCASSSRGGVQETQYFGPGTRLLVL.

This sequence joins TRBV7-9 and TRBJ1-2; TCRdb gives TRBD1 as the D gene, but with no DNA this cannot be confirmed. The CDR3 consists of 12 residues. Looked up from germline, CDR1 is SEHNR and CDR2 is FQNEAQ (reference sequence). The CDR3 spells CASNIAGIGYTF. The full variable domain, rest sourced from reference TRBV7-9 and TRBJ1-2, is DTGVSQNPRHKITKRGQNVTFRCDPISEHNRLYWYRQTLGQGPEFLTYFQNEAQLEKSRLLSDRFSAERPKGSFSTLEIQRTEQGDSAMYLCASNIAGIGYTFGSGTRLTVV.

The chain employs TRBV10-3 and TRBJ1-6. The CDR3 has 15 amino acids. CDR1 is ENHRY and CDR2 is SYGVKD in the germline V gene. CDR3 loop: CAISGESLSTSPLHF.

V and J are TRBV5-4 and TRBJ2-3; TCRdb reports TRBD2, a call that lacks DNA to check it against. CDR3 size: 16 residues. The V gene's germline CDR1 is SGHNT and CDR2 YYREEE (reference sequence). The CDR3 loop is CASSTGTSGVADTQYF.

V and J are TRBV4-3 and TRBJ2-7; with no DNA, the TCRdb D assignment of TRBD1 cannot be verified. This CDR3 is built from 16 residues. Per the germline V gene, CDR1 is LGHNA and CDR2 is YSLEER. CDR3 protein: CASTPSFMDRTYEQYF.

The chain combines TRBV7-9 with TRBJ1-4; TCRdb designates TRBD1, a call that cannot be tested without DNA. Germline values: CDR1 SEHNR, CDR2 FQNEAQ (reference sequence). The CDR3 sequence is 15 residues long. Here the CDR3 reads CASSLPGETNEKLFF.

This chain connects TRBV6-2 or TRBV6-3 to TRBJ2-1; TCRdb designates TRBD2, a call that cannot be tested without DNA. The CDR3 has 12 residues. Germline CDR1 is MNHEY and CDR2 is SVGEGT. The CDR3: CASLAGYNEQFF.

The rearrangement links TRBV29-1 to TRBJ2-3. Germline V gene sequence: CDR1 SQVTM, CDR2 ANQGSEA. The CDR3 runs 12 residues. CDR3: CSVGVATDTQYF.

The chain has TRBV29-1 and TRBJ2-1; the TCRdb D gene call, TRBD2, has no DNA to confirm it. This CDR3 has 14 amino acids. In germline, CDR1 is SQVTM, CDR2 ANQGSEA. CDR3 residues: CSVEIAMGSNEQFF.

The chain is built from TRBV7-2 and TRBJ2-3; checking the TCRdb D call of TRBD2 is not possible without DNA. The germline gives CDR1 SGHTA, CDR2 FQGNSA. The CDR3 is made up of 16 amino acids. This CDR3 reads CASSKELAGSTDTQYF.

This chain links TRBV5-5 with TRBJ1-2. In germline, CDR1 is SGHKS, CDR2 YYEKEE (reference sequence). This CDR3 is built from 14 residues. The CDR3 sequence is CASSLIPNNYGYTF.

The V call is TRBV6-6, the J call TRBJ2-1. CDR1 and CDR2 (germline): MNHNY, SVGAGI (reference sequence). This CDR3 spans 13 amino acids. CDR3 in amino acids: CASSYSSPTEQFF.

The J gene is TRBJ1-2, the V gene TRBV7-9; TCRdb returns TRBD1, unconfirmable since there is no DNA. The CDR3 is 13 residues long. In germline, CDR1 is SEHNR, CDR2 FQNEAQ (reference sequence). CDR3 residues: CASSLSPDYGYTF.

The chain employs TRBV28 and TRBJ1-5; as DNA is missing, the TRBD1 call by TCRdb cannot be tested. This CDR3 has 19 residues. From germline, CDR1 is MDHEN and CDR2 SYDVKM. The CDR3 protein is CASSSNLGHYTYSNQPQHF.

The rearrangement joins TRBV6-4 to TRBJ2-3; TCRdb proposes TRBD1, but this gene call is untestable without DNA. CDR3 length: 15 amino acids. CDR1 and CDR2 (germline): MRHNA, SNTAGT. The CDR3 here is CASSDQDGGTDTQYF.

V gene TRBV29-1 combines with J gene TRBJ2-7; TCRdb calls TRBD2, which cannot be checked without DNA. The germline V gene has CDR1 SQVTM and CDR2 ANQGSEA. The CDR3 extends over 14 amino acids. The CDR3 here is CSVLGLAGRNEQYF.